The sequence of this T cell receptor (beta chain) was determined in a study of blood T cell repertoires in COVID-19. V was clipped by 10 bases and J by 2 bases; unmatched bases: 15. Per the germline V gene, CDR1 is MDHEN and CDR2 is SYDVKM. The CDR3 sequence is 17 residues long. Cohorts were determined from participant-reported clinical history. Method: immunoSEQ multiplex PCR; TCRdb's copy keeps in-frame clones and lacks some. The sample has under 200,000 clones; roughly 88% are singletons. The chain has TRBV28 and TRBJ2-5; 11 bases fit TRBD2. Specimen: PBMCs or T cells enriched from blood (not recorded which). The TCR was taken from a woman between 55 and 75 years old who had recovered from COVID-19. DNA of the CDR3: TGTGCCACCACTAGCGGGAGTTCCCTCGAAGGGCAAGAGACCCAGTACTTC. Encoded protein: CATTSGSSLEGQETQYF.